These 23 T cell receptor beta chains share one sample of origin, sequenced in a study of T cell repertoires in cytomegalovirus infection. TCRdb called the reads again in MiXCR, with one record for every CDR3 protein. The table includes 200,000 or so distinct CDR3 sequences, 28% detected once. Sequencing was carried out using PBMCs. All receptors come from a human donor in good health (CMV status not recorded). Some clones in this sample may be carry-over from other donors' samples.

The chain has TRBV11-2 and TRBJ1-2; D gene uncertain. The V gene's germline CDR1 is SGHAT and CDR2 FQNNGV. The CDR3 runs to 16 residues. The ends were cut back, 0 bases at V and 3 bases at J, with 14 bases in the middle. This chain's CDR3 is CASSLESTVLHYGYTF. In DNA, the CDR3 is TGTGCCAGCAGCTTAGAATCTACGGTATTGCACTATGGCTACACCTTC.

This clonotype occurred a few times. The gene calls are TRBV29-1 and TRBJ2-2; D gene unclear. The germline V and J ends were trimmed by 6 bases and 3 bases, with 5 bases remaining between them. The length of the CDR3 is 11 residues. The germline CDR1 and CDR2 sequences are SQVTM and ANQGSEA. DNA of the CDR3: TGCAGCGTCCGGGACACCGGGGAGCTGTTTTTT. Protein sequence: CSVRDTGELFF.

The table lists this clonotype with a few counts. The gene calls are TRBV7-8 and TRBJ1-4; TRBD1 might be the D (6 bases). Germline CDR1 and CDR2: SGHVS and FQNEAQ. This CDR3 is built from 14 residues. V gave up 6 bases and J gave up 5 bases, with 13 bases separating them. The DNA of the CDR3 is TGTGCCAGCAGACCAACAGGGATAAATGAAAAACTGTTTTTT. It yields the protein CASRPTGINEKLFF.

The rearrangement links TRBV12-3 or TRBV12-4 to TRBJ2-2; D is unresolved. V was trimmed by 3 bases and J by 4 bases, leaving 6 bases between them. CDR3 length: 13 amino acids. CDR3 DNA sequence: TGTGCCAGCAGTTTTTCCACCACCGGGGAGCTGTTTTTT. This sequence encodes CASSFSTTGELFF.

This chain uses TRBV10-3 with TRBJ2-7; D may be TRBD2 (5 bases). CDR3 length equals 12 residues. Trimming took off 3 bases at V and 6 bases at J, with 9 bases between the two ends. Germline CDR1 ENHRY, CDR2 SYGVKD. CDR3 amino acids: CAISEGRPEQYF. The CDR3 bases are TGTGCCATCAGTGAAGGGAGACCCGAGCAGTACTTC.

The chain combines TRBV6-2 or TRBV6-3 with TRBJ2-1; D is possibly TRBD2 (5 bases). V lost 6 bases to trimming and J lost 1 base, with 13 bases between them. The CDR3 runs to 15 residues. CDR1 is MNHEY, CDR2 SVGEGT, per germline. CDR3 region: CASSRTPPSYNEQFF. Here the CDR3 DNA reads TGTGCCAGCAGCCGGACTCCGCCTTCCTACAATGAGCAGTTCTTC.

The chain employs TRBV6-2 or TRBV6-3 and TRBJ1-5, with D perhaps TRBD1 (6 bases). This CDR3 has 13 amino acids. Trimming took off 6 bases at V and 10 bases at J, with 16 bases between the two ends. The germline gives CDR1 MNHEY, CDR2 SVGEGT. The CDR3 DNA is TGTGCCAGCAGCACGGGGGGCCGGCATCCCCAGCATTTT. Amino acid sequence: CASSTGGRHPQHF.

This rearrangement joins TRBV20-1 to TRBJ2-3; perhaps D is TRBD1 or TRBD2 (5 bases each). The germline CDR1 and CDR2 sequences are DFQATT and SNEGSKA (reference sequence). This CDR3 has 14 residues. V was trimmed by 4 bases and J by 2 bases, leaving 13 bases between them. CDR3 bases: TGCAGTGCTACGGGACCGATTAACACAGATACGCAGTATTTT. Amino acids: CSATGPINTDTQYF.

This clonotype was seen once. V and J are TRBV7-9 and TRBJ1-2, with 9 bases lining up with TRBD1. The V segment lost 5 bases and the J segment 6 bases; nucleotides outside the gene matches: 7. Germline CDR1 is SEHNR and CDR2 is FQNEAQ (reference sequence). CDR3 length: 14 residues. The CDR3 region has the DNA TGTGCCAGCAGCCTATTACAGGGGGCGGATGGCTACACCTTC. This gives the protein CASSLLQGADGYTF.

This clonotype was found many times. J is TRBJ1-6 and V is TRBV4-1; no firm D call. The V end was cut by 5 bases, the J end by 0 bases, with 11 bases between. The germline gives CDR1 MGHRA, CDR2 YSYEKL. The CDR3 has 16 residues. CDR3 loop: CASSTRPSSYNSPLHF. Here the CDR3 DNA reads TGCGCCAGCAGCACCCGACCGAGCTCCTATAATTCACCCCTCCACTTT.

V usage is TRBV4-2 and J usage is TRBJ2-3; 10 nucleotides line up with TRBD2. CDR1 is LGHNA and CDR2 is YNFKEQ in the germline V gene. V was pared by 4 bases and J by 5 bases, with 12 bases of the junction left unmatched. The CDR3 is made up of 17 amino acids. CDR3 in amino acids: CASSLYVSGGQGDTQYF. In DNA form, the CDR3 reads TGTGCCAGCAGCCTTTACGTTAGCGGGGGGCAGGGAGATACGCAGTATTTT.

The rearrangement joins TRBV4-3 to TRBJ1-5, with 8 bases matching TRBD1. The CDR3 runs 16 residues. The V segment lost 0 bases and the J segment 6 bases; nucleotides outside the gene matches: 7. In germline, CDR1 is LGHNA, CDR2 YSLEER. CDR3 nucleotides: TGCGCCAGCAGCCAAGAGACAGGGGTCTCCGGTCAGCCCCAGCATTTT. Translated: CASSQETGVSGQPQHF.

J is TRBJ2-7 and V is TRBV6-4; 10 positions agree with TRBD1. The J segment lost 3 bases and the V segment lost 5 bases, leaving 7 bases of the junction unmatched. Germline CDR1 and CDR2: MRHNA and SNTAGT. CDR3 size: 15 residues. CDR3 amino acids: CASSQQGDRGYEQYF. The CDR3 DNA follows: TGTGCCAGCAGTCAACAGGGGGACAGGGGCTACGAGCAGTACTTC.

This clonotype was counted a few times. The chain carries TRBV6-2 or TRBV6-3 and TRBJ2-7, with D possibly TRBD1 on 5 matching bases. Germline CDR1 and CDR2: MNHEY and SVGEGT. The CDR3 runs 15 residues. Trimming stripped 9 bases from V and 2 bases from J, with 20 bases between. CDR3 amino acids: CASRPPGRETYEQYF. CDR3 DNA sequence: TGTGCCAGTCGACCACCGGGCAGGGAAACCTACGAGCAGTACTTC.

On this clonotype: Germline is not matched at one junction end, which may reflect a read error. This chain joins TRBV11-2 and TRBJ2-1; 7 nucleotides match TRBD1. Looked up from germline, CDR1 is SGHAT and CDR2 is FQNNGV. The CDR3 sequence is 11 residues long. The CDR3 sequence is CASRTGTEPFF. The CDR3 DNA sequence: TGTGCCAGCAGAACCGGGACAGAGCCGTTCTTC.

This rearrangement joins TRBV7-6 to TRBJ1-6, with D hard to call. The CDR3 length is 19 residues. Trimming removed 2 bases at V and 0 bases at J, with 17 bases between. The V gene's germline CDR1 is SGHVS and CDR2 FNYEAQ. Here the CDR3 DNA reads TGTGCCAGCAGCTTATATGCAGGAACCATAAGCTCCTATAATTCACCCCTCCACTTT. Its translation is CASSLYAGTISSYNSPLHF.

The V and J genes are TRBV9 and TRBJ2-3; 10 nucleotides match TRBD2. The germline V gene has CDR1 SGDLS and CDR2 YYNGEE. CDR3 length: 18 amino acids. The trim removed 0 bases at V and 0 bases at J, leaving 7 bases unmatched. The CDR3 loop reads CASSVGSGGAPSTDTQYF. The CDR3 bases are TGTGCCAGCAGCGTAGGGAGCGGGGGGGCTCCCAGCACAGATACGCAGTATTTT.

This chain links TRBV4-3 with TRBJ1-1; 7 bases align to TRBD1. The germline V gene has CDR1 LGHNA and CDR2 YSLEER. After removal of 3 bases from V and 4 bases from J, the junction contained 8 bases not matched to a gene. CDR3 length: 15 amino acids. The CDR3 DNA reads as TGCGCCAGCAGCCACTCGACAGGGTCGCTCACTGAAGCTTTCTTT. Translated, it gives CASSHSTGSLTEAFF.

J is TRBJ2-3 and V is TRBV29-1; TRBD2 matches at 12 bases. With V trimmed by 1 base and J by 0 bases, 8 bases remained unmatched. This CDR3 is built from 18 residues. Germline CDR1 is SQVTM and CDR2 is ANQGSEA. Here the CDR3 DNA reads TGCAGCGTTGAAGGTCTAGCGGGGGGGCCTCTTAGCACAGATACGCAGTATTTT. Amino acid sequence: CSVEGLAGGPLSTDTQYF.

This chain joins TRBV20-1 and TRBJ1-5; TRBD1 matches 8 bases. The V gene's germline CDR1 is DFQATT and CDR2 SNEGSKA (reference sequence). V was pared by 4 bases and J by 4 bases, with 12 bases of the junction left unmatched. The CDR3 has 16 residues. The CDR3 region is CSATGGEVQGNQPQHF. In DNA, the CDR3 is TGCAGTGCTACAGGGGGCGAGGTCCAAGGGAATCAGCCCCAGCATTTT.

This clonotype was counted only a few times. The V and J genes are TRBV15 and TRBJ1-3; possibly TRBD1 for D (6 bases). Germline V gene sequence: CDR1 LNHNV, CDR2 YYDKDF (reference sequence). The CDR3 sequence is 15 residues long. Trimming pared 0 bases from V and 2 bases from J, leaving 8 bases between. Written as DNA, the CDR3 is TGTGCCACCAGCAGAGACGCAGGGGCTGGAAACACCATATATTTT. Protein: CATSRDAGAGNTIYF. Supplemented by reference TRBV15 and TRBJ1-3, the full variable domain reads DAMVIQNPRYQVTQFGKPVTLSCSQTLNHNVMYWYQQKSSQAPKLLFHYYDKDFNNEADTPDNFQSRRPNTSFCFLDIRSPGLGDTAMYLCATSRDAGAGNTIYFGEGSWLTVV.

This clonotype was recorded a few times. The CDR3 sequence: CASSDPGTGIEKLFF. The CDR3 DNA reads as TGTGCCAGCAGCGACCCCGGGACAGGGATCGAAAAACTGTTTTTT. This chain links TRBV7-8 with TRBJ1-4; TRBD1 agrees at 9 bases. The V segment lost 5 bases and the J segment 8 bases; nucleotides outside the gene matches: 9. This CDR3 comprises 15 residues. Germline lookup yields CDR1 SGHVS and CDR2 FQNEAQ.

This clonotype was found a few times. The chain has TRBV2 and TRBJ1-2; D not resolved. V was pared by 9 bases and J by 2 bases, with 28 bases between. The CDR3 loop spans 18 amino acids. Germline CDR1 is SNHLY and CDR2 is FYNNEI. CDR3 bases: TGTGCCAGGTCGCCCCCATACCCATGGGATGGGGTAAACTATGGCTACACCTTC. It is translated as CARSPPYPWDGVNYGYTF.